Listed below are T cell receptor beta chains from one sample, sequenced in a study of T cell responses to AZD1222 COVID-19 vaccine. Clones were read by immunoSEQ multiplex PCR, and TCRdb kept only the in-frame ones, dropping some. The sample contains about 56,000 clones, roughly 90% of which appear only once. The sequencing used peripheral blood, collected 28 days after the second AZD1222 dose. These receptors all come from an adult who received the AZD1222 COVID-19 vaccine. Each CDR3 is given with its conserved first and last residue. A D gene is named only where the DNA matches it firmly. The size entry is marked missing in some rows and otherwise reads once, few, many or a size class.

TRBJ1-2,-,14,-,TRBV5-8,CASSLRPFNYGYTF,TGTGCCAGCAGCTTAAGACCTTTCAACTATGGCTACACCTTC
TRBJ2-1,-,15,-,TRBV28,CASSSSIFSYNEQFF,TGTGCCAGCAGTTCCAGCATTTTTTCCTACAATGAGCAGTTCTTC
TRBJ2-1,-,14,few,TRBV28,CASSFVYQRREQFF,TGTGCCAGCAGTTTCGTTTACCAGCGGCGCGAGCAGTTCTTC
TRBJ2-7,-,13,-,TRBV28,CASRDQGGYEQYF,TGTGCCAGCAGAGATCAGGGTGGGTACGAGCAGTACTTC
TRBJ2-6,-,13,-,TRBV2,CASASSGANVLTF,TGTGCCAGCGCGTCCTCTGGGGCCAACGTCCTGACTTTC
TRBJ2-2,-,14,once,TRBV7-3,CASKAALNTGELFF,TGTGCCAGCAAAGCTGCGCTCAACACCGGGGAGCTGTTTTTT
TRBJ2-7,-,13,once,TRBV10-3,CAIRGGASHEQYF,TGTGCCATCAGAGGGGGGGCTTCCCACGAGCAGTACTTC
TRBJ2-3,-,13,-,TRBV4-1,CASSLTGTDTQYF,TGCGCCAGCAGCCTGACAGGCACAGATACGCAGTATTTT
TRBJ2-1,TRBD2,15,few,TRBV24-1,CATATGEREVYEQFF,TGTGCCACCGCCACGGGAGAACGGGAGGTGTATGAGCAGTTCTTC
TRBJ1-2,TRBD1,12,-,TRBV2,CARRGQEYGYTF,TGTGCCAGAAGGGGGCAGGAGTATGGCTACACCTTC
TRBJ1-5,-,14,-,TRBV7-2,CASSPSTGSQPQHF,TGTGCCAGCAGCCCCTCTACGGGCTCTCAGCCCCAGCATTTT
TRBJ2-2,-,13,-,TRBV18,CASSSLPTGELFF,TGTGCCAGCTCATCTCTACCCACCGGGGAGCTGTTTTTT
TRBJ1-5,-,13,-,TRBV11-1,CASSLNREQPQHF,TGTGCCAGCAGTTTAAACAGGGAACAGCCCCAGCATTTT
TRBJ2-5,-,14,-,TRBV7-2,CASSSRAGRETQYF,TGTGCCAGCAGCTCTAGGGCTGGTCGCGAGACCCAGTACTTC
TRBJ1-4,-,15,-,TRBV2,CASRQQGLHDEKLFF,TGTGCCAGCAGGCAACAGGGTCTTCATGATGAAAAACTGTTTTTT
TRBJ1-2,-,10,-,TRBV10-1,CAQGHYGYTF,TGCGCACAGGGTCACTATGGCTACACCTTC
TRBJ2-7,-,10,-,TRBV3-1/TRBV3-2,CASGDYEQYF,TGTGCCAGCGGGGATTACGAGCAGTACTTC
TRBJ2-3,-,16,-,TRBV11-1,CASRRQAGVRTDTQYF,TGTGCCAGCCGTAGACAGGCCGGGGTTCGCACAGATACGCAGTATTTT
TRBJ1-2,TRBD1,13,once,TRBV18,CASSPTGQAGYTF,TGTGCCAGCTCACCGACGGGACAGGCTGGCTACACCTTC
TRBJ2-1,TRBD2,13,-,TRBV19,CASSIGGGNEQFF,TGTGCCAGTAGTATAGGCGGGGGAAATGAGCAGTTCTTC
TRBJ2-1,TRBD2,19,-,TRBV15,CATSRVGSGLAGGWNEQFF,TGTGCCACCAGCAGAGTAGGATCGGGGCTAGCGGGGGGATGGAATGAGCAGTTCTTC
TRBJ2-7,-,12,-,TRBV2,CASRANGWEQYF,TGTGCCAGCAGGGCAAACGGATGGGAGCAGTACTTC
TRBJ1-4,-,16,-,TRBV10-1,CASSEDRPESNEKLFF,TGCGCCAGCAGTGAGGACCGCCCCGAATCTAATGAAAAACTGTTTTTT
TRBJ2-1,-,16,-,TRBV19,CASSIWSPLSYNEQFF,TGTGCCAGTAGTATTTGGTCCCCCCTAAGCTACAATGAGCAGTTCTTC
TRBJ2-1,-,13,once,TRBV29-1,CSVQRRHYNEQFF,TGCAGCGTTCAGCGGCGTCACTACAATGAGCAGTTCTTC
TRBJ1-2,-,16,-,TRBV18,CASSPPGRPAQYGYTF,TGTGCCAGCTCACCACCGGGGCGGCCGGCACAATATGGCTACACCTTC
TRBJ1-3,-,16,-,TRBV18,CASSPGSGGPGNTIYF,TGTGCCAGCTCACCAGGAAGCGGGGGGCCCGGAAACACCATATATTTT
TRBJ2-1,TRBD1,18,-,TRBV10-1,CASVIVRAPGQGVNEQFF,TGCGCCAGCGTGATAGTCCGGGCACCGGGACAGGGGGTCAATGAGCAGTTCTTC
TRBJ2-3,TRBD1,15,-,TRBV28,CASAVGQGRTDTQYF,TGTGCCAGCGCTGTCGGACAGGGCCGTACAGATACGCAGTATTTT
TRBJ2-3,TRBD2,14,once,TRBV28,CASSLAGWKDTQYF,TGTGCCAGCAGTCTAGCGGGGTGGAAAGATACGCAGTATTTT
TRBJ2-7,-,15,-,TRBV6-1,CASSERIGSFYEQYF,TGTGCCAGCAGTGAAAGGATAGGGAGCTTCTACGAGCAGTACTTC
TRBJ2-7,TRBD2,15,once,TRBV5-5,CASSLLAGGPNEQYF,TGTGCCAGCAGCTTACTAGCGGGGGGGCCCAACGAGCAGTACTTC
TRBJ1-2,-,19,-,TRBV4-2,CASSQDWGKGRGADYGYTF,TGTGCCAGCAGCCAAGATTGGGGGAAGGGCAGGGGAGCGGACTATGGCTACACCTTC
TRBJ1-6,TRBD1,16,once,TRBV7-8,CASSLGPDRVRSPLHF,TGTGCCAGCAGCTTAGGCCCGGACAGGGTGCGCTCACCCCTCCACTTT
TRBJ2-3,TRBD2,16,-,TRBV29-1,CSVERVASGRSDTQYF,TGCAGCGTTGAAAGAGTGGCTAGCGGGAGGTCAGATACGCAGTATTTT
TRBJ2-3,-,11,-,TRBV28,CASSSPDTQYF,TGTGCCAGCAGCTCGCCCGATACGCAGTATTTT
TRBJ2-3,-,14,-,TRBV5-1,CASRRAGSTDTQYF,TGCGCCAGCAGGAGGGCGGGAAGCACAGATACGCAGTATTTT
TRBJ1-1,-,13,-,TRBV19,CASRDRPNTEAFF,TGTGCCAGTCGCGACAGGCCGAACACTGAAGCTTTCTTT
TRBJ2-1,-,15,-,TRBV25-1,CASSEPGQSVNEQFF,TGTGCCAGCTCCGAACCGGGACAATCTGTGAATGAGCAGTTCTTC